Shown below are 19 T cell receptor beta chains from a single sample sequenced in a study of T cells after yellow fever vaccination. TCRdb used MiXCR to reprocess the 5' RACE reads, holding one entry per CDR3 protein. The sample includes 500,000 to 550,000 distinct CDR3 sequences, 21% of them seen just once. Material: PBMCs, obtained around 3 weeks after the first yellow fever vaccination. The receptors derive from a man in his late teens or twenties who received the YFV17D yellow fever vaccine.

This clonotype was counted a few times. V gene TRBV7-9 combines with J gene TRBJ2-1; D uncertain. The V gene lost 11 bases and the J gene lost 5 bases, with 4 bases spanning the gap. The V gene's germline CDR1 is SEHNR and CDR2 FQNEAQ (reference sequence). The CDR3 contains 9 residues. The CDR3 nucleotides read TGTGCCGGTGACAATGAGCAGTTCTTC. It is translated as CAGDNEQFF. The entire variable domain, with the rest obtained from reference TRBV7-9 and TRBJ2-1, is as follows: DTGVSQNPRHKITKRGQNVTFRCDPISEHNRLYWYRQTLGQGPEFLTYFQNEAQLEKSRLLSDRFSAERPKGSFSTLEIQRTEQGDSAMYLCAGDNEQFFGPGTRLTVL.

The genes are TRBV6-1 and TRBJ2-5; D gene ambiguous. The V end lost 3 bases, the J end lost 4 bases, and 15 bases lay between the germline ends. Germline CDR1 reads MNHNS; CDR2 reads SASEGT. The CDR3 runs 15 residues. CDR3 sequence: CASSEARTLRETQYF. In DNA, the CDR3 is TGTGCCAGCAGTGAGGCCAGGACCCTGAGAGAGACCCAGTACTTC.

The chain combines TRBV6-2 or TRBV6-3 with TRBJ1-2; TRBD1 aligns across 9 bases. The CDR3 runs 15 residues. With V trimmed by 6 bases and J by 6 bases, 11 bases remained unmatched. Germline lookup yields CDR1 MNHEY and CDR2 SVGEGT. The CDR3 spells CASRPPGQGRNGYTF. The CDR3 nucleotides read TGTGCCAGCAGGCCACCGGGACAGGGCCGAAATGGCTACACCTTC.

V and J are TRBV4-3 and TRBJ2-3; D gene ambiguous. This CDR3 comprises 17 residues. Germline CDR1 is LGHNA and CDR2 is YSLEER. V was pared by 0 bases and J by 6 bases, with 19 bases between. The DNA of the CDR3 is TGCGCCAGCAGCCAAGATAGGACCCTTCTCATAGGGGATACGCAGTATTTT. This sequence encodes CASSQDRTLLIGDTQYF.

In nucleotides, the CDR3 is TGCGCCAGCAGCTCGGGGGTTGGGGTAGAGACCCAGTACTTC. Its translation: CASSSGVGVETQYF. This rearrangement joins TRBV5-1 to TRBJ2-5; D perhaps matches TRBD2 (6 bases). V was cut by 3 bases and J by 4 bases, with 13 bases left in between. The germline gives CDR1 SGHRS, CDR2 YFSETQ. This CDR3 is 14 amino acids long.

The V call is TRBV19, the J call TRBJ2-7; TRBD1 might be the D (6 bases). The V and J ends lost 5 bases and 2 bases respectively, with 13 bases between them. This CDR3 is built from 14 residues. The V gene's germline CDR1 is LNHDA and CDR2 SQIVND (reference sequence). CDR3 protein: CASSVYRETYEQYF. The CDR3 DNA sequence: TGTGCCAGTAGTGTCTACAGGGAAACCTACGAGCAGTACTTC.

This rearrangement joins TRBV7-9 to TRBJ1-1, with a tentative D call TRBD1 (6 bases). This CDR3 comprises 15 residues. Trimming took 6 bases from V and 11 from J, leaving 25 bases between them. Germline assignment: CDR1 SEHNR and CDR2 FQNEAQ (reference sequence). DNA for the CDR3: TGTGCCAGCAGACACCCCCTGGGGGGGCGCGAGACGGCTTTCTTT. It codes for CASRHPLGGRETAFF.

The CDR3 bases are TGCAGTGCTAGAGAACTCGGACGGCCCGTCCACGAGCAGTACTTC. It specifies CSARELGRPVHEQYF. The chain recombines TRBV20-1 with TRBJ2-7; D is uncertain. The CDR3 totals 15 residues. Trimming cost V 0 bases and J 5 bases, with 17 bases left between them. The germline CDR1 and CDR2 sequences are DFQATT and SNEGSKA (reference sequence).

V gene TRBV2 combines with J gene TRBJ2-5; D unclear. The CDR3 totals 11 residues. Germline V CDR1 and CDR2: SNHLY, FYNNEI. V lost 4 bases, J lost 5 bases, and 5 bases lay in between. CDR3 in amino acids: CASSGWETQYF. The CDR3, as DNA: TGTGCCAGCAGTGGGTGGGAGACCCAGTACTTC.

This clonotype was observed a handful of times. CDR3 protein: CASSSTLGRGVEVSYEQYV. DNA for the CDR3: TGTGCCAGCAGCTCTACCCTCGGGAGGGGGGTTGAAGTTTCCTACGAGCAGTACGTC. The J gene is TRBJ2-7, the V gene TRBV11-1; 8 positions agree with TRBD2. Germline values: CDR1 SGHAT, CDR2 FQDESV (reference sequence). The CDR3 has 19 amino acids. With V trimmed by 4 bases and J by 1 base, 18 bases remained unmatched.

This clonotype showed up just a few times. In nucleotides, the CDR3 is TGCGCCAGCAGCTTGGAGGCAGCCACCGGGGAGCTGTTTTTT. It specifies CASSLEAATGELFF. The V gene is TRBV5-1, the J gene TRBJ2-2; no clear D gene. CDR1 is SGHRS and CDR2 is YFSETQ in the germline V gene. This CDR3 spans 14 amino acids. Trimming pared 0 bases from V and 4 bases from J, leaving 7 bases between.

The rearrangement links TRBV5-6 to TRBJ1-1; 8 bases agree with TRBD1. Trimming took 6 bases from V and 8 from J; bases not matched to a gene: 6. The V gene's germline CDR1 is SGHDT and CDR2 YYEEEE. The CDR3 totals 12 residues. The CDR3 DNA sequence: TGTGCCAGCAACCCCCGGGACAGGGAAGCTTTCTTT. Encoded protein: CASNPRDREAFF.

In its sample, this clonotype was seen a few times. The chain recombines TRBV5-1 with TRBJ2-1; TRBD2 agrees at 8 bases. With 0 bases clipped from V and 8 bases from J, the junction kept 7 bases outside the gene matches. Germline V gene data show CDR1 as SGHRS and CDR2 as YFSETQ. This CDR3 spans 15 amino acids. The chain's CDR3 is CASSLVAGGGDEQFF. The CDR3 DNA reads as TGCGCCAGCAGCTTGGTTGCGGGGGGAGGGGATGAGCAGTTCTTC.

This clonotype came up a few times. The gene calls are TRBV7-9 and TRBJ1-1; the D gene is possibly TRBD1 (5 bases). Trimming took 1 base from V and 6 from J, leaving 18 bases between them. CDR3 length equals 16 residues. Germline V lookup: CDR1 SEHNR, CDR2 FQNEAQ (reference sequence). The CDR3 DNA reads TGTGCCAGCAGCTTAGTCGAGCGGCGAGGGGAGTCTGAAGCTTTCTTT. This gives the protein CASSLVERRGESEAFF.

The chain couples TRBV5-1 to TRBJ2-3; D gene uncertain. The ends were cut back, 0 bases at V and 3 bases at J, with 14 bases in the middle. In germline, CDR1 is SGHRS, CDR2 YFSETQ. The CDR3 is 16 amino acids. CDR3 DNA: TGCGCCAGCAGCTTGGATCACCGGGTAGAAACAGATACGCAGTATTTT. This encodes CASSLDHRVETDTQYF.

The chain links TRBV7-3 to TRBJ2-1, with D maybe TRBD2 (5 bases). The CDR3 has 13 residues. Germline assignment: CDR1 SGHTA and CDR2 FQGTGA. The V and J ends lost 2 bases and 10 bases respectively, with 12 bases between them. DNA for the CDR3: TGTGCCAGCAGCTTAGCGGCCGAGGGAGAGCAGTTCTTC. Protein sequence: CASSLAAEGEQFF.

In its sample, this clonotype was seen a few times. Here the CDR3 reads CASSLDGGRNEQFF. The CDR3 nucleotides are TGCGCCAGCAGCTTGGATGGGGGTAGGAATGAGCAGTTCTTC. V usage is TRBV5-1 and J usage is TRBJ2-1; D possibly matches TRBD1 or TRBD2 (5 bases each). The CDR3 consists of 14 residues. The V end lost 0 bases, the J end lost 7 bases, and 11 bases lay between the germline ends. CDR1 SGHRS and CDR2 YFSETQ come from the germline V gene.

This clonotype has only a few counts. V gene TRBV12-3 or TRBV12-4 combines with J gene TRBJ2-3, with D possibly matching TRBD1 (6 bases). The CDR3 totals 15 residues. Trimming cost V 1 base and J 2 bases, with 10 bases left between them. The chain's CDR3 is CASSLVGADTDTQYF. CDR3 nucleotide sequence: TGTGCCAGCAGTTTAGTGGGGGCCGACACAGATACGCAGTATTTT.

The chain employs TRBV12-3 or TRBV12-4 and TRBJ2-1; no firm D call. The CDR3 has 13 amino acids. The V and J ends lost 1 base and 9 bases respectively, with 10 bases between them. This CDR3 is CASSLVGKGEQFF. The DNA of the CDR3 is TGTGCCAGCAGTTTAGTGGGGAAGGGTGAGCAGTTCTTC.